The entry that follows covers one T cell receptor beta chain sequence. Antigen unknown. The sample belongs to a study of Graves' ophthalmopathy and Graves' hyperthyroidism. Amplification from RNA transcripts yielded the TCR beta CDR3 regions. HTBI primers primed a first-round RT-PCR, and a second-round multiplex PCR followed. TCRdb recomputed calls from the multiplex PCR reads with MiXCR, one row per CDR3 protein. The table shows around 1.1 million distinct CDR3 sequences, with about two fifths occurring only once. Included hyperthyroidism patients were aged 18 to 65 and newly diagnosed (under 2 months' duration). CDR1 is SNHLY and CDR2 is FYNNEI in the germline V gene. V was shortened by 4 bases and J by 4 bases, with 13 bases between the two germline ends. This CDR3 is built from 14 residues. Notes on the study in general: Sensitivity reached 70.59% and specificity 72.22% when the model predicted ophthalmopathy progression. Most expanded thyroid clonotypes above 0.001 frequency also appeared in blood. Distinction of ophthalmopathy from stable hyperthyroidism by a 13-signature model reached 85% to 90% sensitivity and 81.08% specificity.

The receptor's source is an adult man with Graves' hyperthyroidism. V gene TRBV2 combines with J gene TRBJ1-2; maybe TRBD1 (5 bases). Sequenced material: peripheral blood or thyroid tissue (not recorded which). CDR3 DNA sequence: TGTGCCAGCAGTGGGGGCACCTCGGGCTATGGCTACACCTTC. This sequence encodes CASSGGTSGYGYTF.